The clone carrying this T cell receptor (beta chain) was seen at least ten times. Each patient went into thyroid surgery without having received any treatment. These data originate in a study of metastatic and nonmetastatic thyroid tumors. V was clipped by 1 base and J by 8 bases, with 7 bases between them. Germline values: CDR1 SGHRS, CDR2 YFSETQ. This CDR3 comprises 12 residues. TCRdb re-called the PCR reads through MiXCR. The profile covers 43,000 or so clones, with less than 20% appearing a single time and approximately 20% taken by the ten largest. The chain couples TRBV5-1 to TRBJ2-1; D uncertain. This clonotype was obtained from a female donor with papillary thyroid cancer or a benign thyroid nodule (not recorded which). Some clones in this sample may be carry-over from other donors' samples. The sample comprised blood. The CDR3 sequence: CASSLIGDEQFF. CDR3 bases: TGCGCCAGCAGCTTGATTGGGGATGAGCAGTTCTTC.